Listed below are T cell receptor beta chains from one sample, sequenced in a study of T-cell reconstitution after alpha-beta-depleted transplantation in children. TCRdb redid the calling of the PCR reads with MiXCR, one entry per CDR3 protein. The table shows 300,000 to 400,000 distinct CDR3 sequences, with 23% occurring only once. This material consisted of PBMCs, mostly from graft donor cells, taken 180 days after TCRalphabeta/CD19-depleted stem cell transplant. The origin of the receptors is a male patient younger than 18 who had a stem cell transplant for acute lymphoblastic leukemia, so the T cells may come from the graft donor. Each CDR3 is given with its conserved first and last residue. D genes are given only for firm matches. A clone size is listed for some rows: how often the clone was seen (once, few, many), or a class if it is expanded.

j_call clone_size d_call v_call cdr3_nt cdr3_aa
TRBJ2-7 few NA TRBV12-3/TRBV12-4 TGTGCCAGCAGTTTCACGGACGGACCCTACGAGCAGTACTTC CASSFTDGPYEQYF
TRBJ2-7 few NA TRBV29-1 TGCAGCGTTGTCTTTATGGGGATGAACTACGAGCAGTACTTC CSVVFMGMNYEQYF
TRBJ2-7 NA NA TRBV7-3 TGTGCCAGCAGCATTACGCCGGGACCAAGCTACGAGCAGTACTTC CASSITPGPSYEQYF
TRBJ1-4 NA NA TRBV3-1 TGTGCCAGCAGCCAAGCACGCCCAGGGTTGATCCTTGCCGCAACTAATGAAAAACTGTTTTTT CASSQARPGLILAATNEKLFF
TRBJ2-7 NA NA TRBV10-3 TGTGCCATCAGGGGATTTGTTTCCTACGAGCAGTACTTC CAIRGFVSYEQYF
TRBJ2-1 NA NA TRBV6-2/TRBV6-3 TGTGCCAGCAGTTCCTTTGCGGTGAGCTCCTACAATGAGCAGTTCTTC CASSSFAVSSYNEQFF
TRBJ1-4 few NA TRBV12-3/TRBV12-4 TGTGCCAGCAGTCCTGCCGGGTTGCGGGTGAAACTGTTTTTT CASSPAGLRVKLFF
TRBJ2-3 NA TRBD2 TRBV12-3/TRBV12-4 TGTGCCAGCACCCGGGGACTAGCGGGAGCAGATACGCAGTATTTT CASTRGLAGADTQYF
TRBJ2-1 few NA TRBV11-2 TGTGCCAGCAGCTTAAGTCTAGCGAATTACAATGAGCAGTTCTTC CASSLSLANYNEQFF
TRBJ1-3 few TRBD1 TRBV7-9 TGTGCCAGCAGCATGGACAGGGACGGAAACACCATATATTTT CASSMDRDGNTIYF
TRBJ2-4 NA TRBD2 TRBV12-3/TRBV12-4 TGTGCCAGCAGTTTAGGTGGCGGGAGGAGTGCCAAAAACATTCAGTACTTC CASSLGGGRSAKNIQYF
TRBJ2-4 NA NA TRBV5-1 TGCGCCAGCAGCTGGCAGGTGGAGCACATTCAGTACTTC CASSWQVEHIQYF
TRBJ1-1 NA NA TRBV20-1 TGCAGTGCTAGAGGGAGGGGACCCTTGGTCACTGAAGCTTTCTTT CSARGRGPLVTEAFF
TRBJ2-7 NA TRBD2 TRBV4-2 TGTGCCAGCAGCCAAGGTTCAGCGGGAGGGTCCTACGAGCAGTACTTC CASSQGSAGGSYEQYF
TRBJ2-1 NA TRBD2 TRBV5-1 TGCGCCAGCAGCTGGGGACTAGCGGGAGTGTGGGATGAGCAGTTCTTC CASSWGLAGVWDEQFF
TRBJ1-5 few TRBD1 TRBV5-4 TGTGCCAGCAGCTTGGAGATTCACAGGGCAGGGGGCTATAGCAATCAGCCCCAGCATTTT CASSLEIHRAGGYSNQPQHF
TRBJ2-3 few NA TRBV24-1 TGTGCCACGGGGGGCGGCCTCACAGATACGCAGTATTTT CATGGGLTDTQYF
TRBJ2-7 NA TRBD2 TRBV20-1 TGCAGTACCCACCGACTAGCGGGAGGGTCCTACGAGCAGTACTTC CSTHRLAGGSYEQYF
TRBJ2-5 NA NA TRBV15 TGTGCCACCACCCCGACCACCAGGGGATACCAAGAGACCCAGTACTTC CATTPTTRGYQETQYF
TRBJ2-1 NA TRBD2 TRBV27 TGTGCCAGCAGTACCTGGACTAGCGGAAACTACAATGAGCAGTTCTTC CASSTWTSGNYNEQFF
TRBJ2-3 many NA TRBV20-1 TGCAGTGCTATAAGACCTGCTAGCACAGATACGCAGTATTTT CSAIRPASTDTQYF
TRBJ2-7 NA NA TRBV7-3 TGTGCCAGCAGCCCGGCGAGGAGCTCCTACTACGAGCAGTACTTC CASSPARSSYYEQYF
TRBJ1-1 NA TRBD1 TRBV27 TGTGCCAGCAGTCGCGGACAGGGTTTTAGGGTAAGCACTGAAGCTTTCTTT CASSRGQGFRVSTEAFF
TRBJ1-2 NA NA TRBV12-3/TRBV12-4 TGTGCCAGCAGTTTAGACGGTTTCTATGGCTACACCTTC CASSLDGFYGYTF
TRBJ2-5 NA TRBD1 TRBV20-1 TGCAGTGCTAGACGGGGACAGGGAAAAGAGACCCAGTACTTC CSARRGQGKETQYF
TRBJ1-4 few NA TRBV3-1 TGTGCCAGCAGCCAAGATTATCCAGAAACTAATGAAAAACTGTTTTTT CASSQDYPETNEKLFF
TRBJ2-3 NA TRBD2 TRBV7-6 TGTGCCAGCAGCTTGATGACTAGCGGGGGTAATACGCAGTATTTT CASSLMTSGGNTQYF
TRBJ2-2 few TRBD2 TRBV4-1 TGCGCCAGCAGCCAAGTCATAGGGACTAGTGTCTTCACCGGGGAGCTGTTTTTT CASSQVIGTSVFTGELFF
TRBJ2-6 NA TRBD1 TRBV7-9 TGTGCCAGCGATACAGGGGTCTCTGGGGCCAACGTCCTGACTTTC CASDTGVSGANVLTF
TRBJ2-3 NA NA TRBV5-1 TGCGCCAGCAGCTTGGGGGTTAACCCCAGGTCGTCGGATACGCAGTATTTT CASSLGVNPRSSDTQYF
TRBJ2-5 many NA TRBV12-3/TRBV12-4 TGTGCCAGCAGCTTCCCCCCCGGGGGCATTCGGGAGACCCAGTACTTC CASSFPPGGIRETQYF
TRBJ1-5 NA TRBD1 TRBV12-3/TRBV12-4 TGTGCCAGCAGCTCGACAGGGGTGTTGGATCAGCCCCAGCATTTT CASSSTGVLDQPQHF
TRBJ1-2 few NA TRBV29-1 TGCAGCGTTGAGAAAAACACAGCCCTCTATGGCTACACCTTC CSVEKNTALYGYTF
TRBJ2-1 NA NA TRBV4-2 TGTGCCAGCAGCCAAGTAATAAGGTCTAGCAGGGGAGTCAATGAGCAGTTCTTC CASSQVIRSSRGVNEQFF
TRBJ1-2 NA NA TRBV29-1 TGCAGCGTTGGGACGGATTACCTCTATGGCTACACCTTC CSVGTDYLYGYTF
TRBJ2-6 NA NA TRBV27 TGTGCCAGCAGTTTATTTTCGGGGGCCAACGTCCTGACTTTC CASSLFSGANVLTF
TRBJ2-7 few TRBD1 TRBV5-1 TGCGCCAGCAGCTTGTCCGGGACAGGGGATTCCTACGAGCAGTACTTC CASSLSGTGDSYEQYF
TRBJ2-7 few TRBD1 TRBV12-3/TRBV12-4 TGTGCCAGTCAGGGGGACGAGCAGTACTTC CASQGDEQYF
TRBJ2-1 NA NA TRBV18 TGTGCCAGCTCACCACCCACTAGAAGGAGGCAGTTCTTC CASSPPTRRRQFF
TRBJ2-7 many NA TRBV5-5 TGTGCCAGCAGTTCTAACGAGTACGAGCAGTACTTC CASSSNEYEQYF
TRBJ2-2 few NA TRBV27 TGTGCCAGCAGTTTATCGGCTAGCGCGTCCGGGGAGCTGTTTTTT CASSLSASASGELFF
TRBJ1-5 NA NA TRBV20-1 TGCAGTGCTATCCCTATGGAAGGGGTTCAGCCCCAGCATTTT CSAIPMEGVQPQHF